The 25 T cell receptor beta chains given below trace back to one sample, sequenced in a study of T cell repertoires in aging, cancer and after chemotherapy. A mixed TRB-A/B primer pool amplified rearranged TRB by multiplex touch-down PCR. A single record per CDR3 protein comes from TCRdb applying MiXCR to the multiplex PCR reads. The table shows some 1,800 distinct CDR3 sequences, with under 30% occurring only once. TCR beta rearrangements were amplified from peripheral blood genomic DNA. The source material was blood. These receptors were collected from a human donor with a solid tumor.

The chain is built from TRBV7-2 and TRBJ2-3, with D uncertain. Germline CDR1 is SGHTA and CDR2 is FQGNSA. This CDR3 has 13 residues. V lost 3 bases, J lost 3 bases, and 7 bases lay in between. The CDR3 is CASSLDGTDTQYF. In nucleotides, the CDR3 is TGTGCCAGCAGCTTGGACGGAACAGATACGCAGTATTTT.

Judged by abundance, this clonotype is medium-sized. The chain couples TRBV19 to TRBJ1-5; possibly TRBD1 for D (5 bases). Germline CDR1 is LNHDA and CDR2 is SQIVND (reference sequence). CDR3 length: 14 amino acids. Trimming left V 4 bases short and J 4 bases short, with 11 bases between. CDR3 in DNA: TGTGCCAGTAGTACGGACGGGGGAAATCAGCCCCAGCATTTT. Translated, it gives CASSTDGGNQPQHF.

This clonotype is medium-sized (0.01 to 0.1%) by share. The V and J genes are TRBV20-1 and TRBJ1-5; the D is unclear. This CDR3 region has 14 residues. Trimming pared 4 bases from V and 0 bases from J, leaving 10 bases between. CDR1 DFQATT and CDR2 SNEGSKA come from the germline V gene (reference sequence). The CDR3 spells CSAKRVHSNQPQHF. Here the CDR3 DNA reads TGCAGTGCTAAGAGGGTCCATAGCAATCAGCCCCAGCATTTT.

The table lists this clonotype with a few counts. The junction and the germline gene differ at one end; a read error may be behind it. CDR3 DNA: TGCGCCAGCAGCCAGGACTTGGAGACCCAGTACTTC. This encodes CASSQDLETQYF. This chain uses TRBV4-2 with TRBJ2-5, with D possibly being TRBD2 (5 bases). The germline CDR1 and CDR2 sequences are LGHNA and YNFKEQ. This CDR3 comprises 12 residues.

The J gene is TRBJ1-2, the V gene TRBV19; 7 nucleotides agree with TRBD1. Per germline, CDR1 LNHDA and CDR2 SQIVND (reference sequence). The CDR3 runs to 14 residues. J gave up 4 bases and V 6 bases, and 8 bases lay outside the gene matches. The CDR3 region is CASRVTTGVYGYTF. CDR3 DNA sequence: TGTGCCAGTAGGGTAACCACAGGGGTCTATGGCTACACCTTC.

As for this clonotype: Just one base apart from a much larger clone, this may be a read error. This chain links TRBV24-1 with TRBJ1-1, with D possibly matching TRBD1 (5 bases). CDR3 size: 12 residues. Germline values: CDR1 KGHDR, CDR2 SFDVKD. V was shortened by 6 bases and J by 6 bases, with 10 bases between the two germline ends. This chain's CDR3 is CATSLGDSEAFF. The CDR3 nucleotides are TGTGCCACCAGTTTAGGGGACTCTGAAGCTTTCTTT.

This clonotype qualifies as large. The chain joins TRBV6-1 to TRBJ1-1; D remains unclear. Germline V gene sequence: CDR1 MNHNS, CDR2 SASEGT. The length of the CDR3 is 12 residues. Trimming took off 2 bases at V and 6 bases at J, with 7 bases between the two ends. CDR3 region: CASSEWEAEAFF. The CDR3 coding sequence is TGTGCCAGCAGTGAATGGGAGGCTGAAGCTTTCTTT.

By frequency in the sample, this clonotype is medium-sized (0.01 to 0.1%). V is TRBV19 and J is TRBJ2-2; TRBD2 matches at 10 bases. With 8 bases clipped from V and 3 bases from J, the junction kept 15 bases outside the gene matches. There are 18 residues in the CDR3. Germline V gene data show CDR1 as LNHDA and CDR2 as SQIVND (reference sequence). For the CDR3, the DNA is TGTGCCAGTCAGGGATTTGAGCGGGAGGGCCCCCACACCGGGGAGCTGTTTTTT. Translation gives CASQGFEREGPHTGELFF.

By share of the sample, this clonotype is large (0.1 to 1%). The chain joins TRBV27 to TRBJ2-2; TRBD2 matches at 8 bases. The CDR3 extends over 16 amino acids. Trimming at V came to 7 bases and at J to 4 bases, leaving 11 bases not matched to a gene. Germline V CDR1 and CDR2: MNHEY, SMNVEV (reference sequence). CDR3 DNA sequence: TGTGCCAGCACCGGGTTGGTAGCGGGACGCACCGGGGAGCTGTTTTTT. It translates to CASTGLVAGRTGELFF.

This clonotype was counted a few times. J is TRBJ2-2 and V is TRBV5-1; no reliable D call. Trimming stripped 4 bases from V and 7 bases from J, with 5 bases between. The CDR3 has 11 amino acids. Germline CDR1 SGHRS, CDR2 YFSETQ. CDR3 amino acids: CASSTVGELFF. The DNA for the CDR3 is TGCGCCAGCAGCACGGTCGGGGAGCTGTTTTTT.

This clonotype is deemed medium-sized. The chain employs TRBV20-1 and TRBJ2-6; no clear D gene. Germline V gives CDR1 DFQATT, CDR2 SNEGSKA (reference sequence). The V end was cut by 0 bases, the J end by 2 bases, with 8 bases between. The CDR3 spans 15 residues. CDR3 protein: CSARDPLTGANVLTF. For the CDR3, the DNA is TGCAGTGCTAGAGATCCCCTGACTGGGGCCAACGTCCTGACTTTC.

In the case of this clonotype: Sequence at one end of the junction differs from germline and may be a read error. The gene calls are TRBV15 and TRBJ2-1, with TRBD2 identical over 12 bases. CDR1 and CDR2 from the germline V gene are LNHNV and YYDKDF (reference sequence). The CDR3 contains 15 residues. CDR3 coding DNA: TGTGCAACCAGTCCGACTAGCGGGAGTTCCGATGAGCAGTTCTTC. Its protein product is CATSPTSGSSDEQFF. The entire variable domain, with the rest obtained from reference TRBV15 and TRBJ2-1, is as follows: DAMVIQNPRYQVTQFGKPVTLSCSQTLNHNVMYWYQQKSSQAPKLLFHYYDKDFNNEADTPDNFQSRRPNTSFCFLDIRSPGLGDTAMYLCATSPTSGSSDEQFFGPGTRLTVL.

The J gene is TRBJ2-7, the V gene TRBV6-5; TRBD2 aligns across 7 bases. CDR3 size: 17 residues. V lost 1 base and J lost 4; bases outside the gene matches: 13. Germline assignment: CDR1 MNHEY and CDR2 SVGAGI. CDR3 protein: CASSYFRRELRSYEQYF. The CDR3 DNA sequence: TGTGCCAGCAGTTACTTCCGGCGGGAGCTTAGGTCTTACGAGCAGTACTTC.

By share, this clonotype counts as medium-sized. The chain carries TRBV6-5 and TRBJ2-4; D is perhaps TRBD1 (6 bases). The CDR3 sequence is 17 residues long. Deletions cut 4 bases from V and 0 bases from J, with 16 bases between. CDR1 MNHEY and CDR2 SVGAGI come from the germline V gene. The CDR3 DNA is TGTGCCAGCAGTTTTTCTAGACAGGCTCTAGCCAAAAACATTCAGTACTTC. Encoded protein: CASSFSRQALAKNIQYF.

The rearrangement links TRBV15 to TRBJ2-1; 10 bases match TRBD1. The CDR3 is 19 residues long. Germline-derived CDR1 and CDR2 are LNHNV and YYDKDF (reference sequence). V shed 5 bases, J shed 0 bases, and the junction held 13 bases outside the gene matches. The CDR3 spells CATSPGQGTCDGSYNEQFF. In DNA, the CDR3 is TGTGCCACCAGCCCGGGACAGGGGACCTGCGATGGCTCCTACAATGAGCAGTTCTTC.

This clonotype is labeled as medium-sized (0.01 to 0.1%). V gene TRBV29-1 combines with J gene TRBJ1-1; a weak D match, TRBD1 (5 bases). The CDR3 has 12 residues. Germline CDR1 and CDR2: SQVTM and ANQGSEA. The V end lost 6 bases, the J end lost 1 base, and 9 bases lay between the germline ends. The DNA for the CDR3 is TGCAGCGTGGAGGGACGGAACACTGAAGCTTTCTTT. It yields the protein CSVEGRNTEAFF.

This clonotype is large. This chain connects TRBV20-1 to TRBJ2-7, with 13 bases that match TRBD2. Per the germline V gene, CDR1 is DFQATT and CDR2 is SNEGSKA (reference sequence). V lost 1 base, J lost 7 bases, and 4 bases stayed unmatched. The CDR3 totals 14 residues. Here the CDR3 DNA reads TGCAGTGCTAGAGCCCCGGGACTAGCGGGGGAGCAGTACTTC. It translates to CSARAPGLAGEQYF.

Many counts were recorded for this clonotype. V is TRBV4-2 and J is TRBJ2-7; D is possibly TRBD2 (6 bases). V was pared by 2 bases and J by 2 bases, with 13 bases between. The length of the CDR3 is 15 residues. Germline V CDR1 and CDR2: LGHNA, YNFKEQ. CDR3 nucleotides: TGTGCCAGCAGCCAACGGATGGGGGGTACCTACGAGCAGTACTTC. Translation gives CASSQRMGGTYEQYF.

J is TRBJ2-2 and V is TRBV14; the D is unclear. Trimming removed 8 bases at V and 4 bases at J, with 11 bases between. The germline V gene has CDR1 SGHDN and CDR2 FVKESK. CDR3 size: 13 residues. CDR3 sequence: CASGIGPTGELFF. CDR3 bases: TGTGCCAGCGGGATAGGGCCCACCGGGGAGCTGTTTTTT.

Concerning this clonotype itself: It may be a read error: a sequence one base away is much more abundant. This chain uses TRBV5-6 with TRBJ1-3, with a weak D call TRBD1 (5 bases). CDR3 size: 14 residues. CDR1 and CDR2 from the germline V gene are SGHDT and YYEEEE. For the CDR3, the DNA is TGTGCCGGCAGCTCACGGGACCGAGGAAACACCATATATTTT. It yields the protein CAGSSRDRGNTIYF.

This chain connects TRBV20-1 to TRBJ1-6, with a tentative D call TRBD1 (6 bases). There are 14 residues in the CDR3. The germline V gene has CDR1 DFQATT and CDR2 SNEGSKA (reference sequence). V was shortened by 4 bases and J by 7 bases, with 14 bases between the two germline ends. DNA of the CDR3: TGCAGTGCTAACTCCCCGCAGGGGAATTCACCCCTCCACTTT. Its protein is CSANSPQGNSPLHF.

This clonotype occurred a few times. The genes are TRBV10-2 and TRBJ2-3; no clear D. Germline V gene lookup returns CDR1 WSHSY and CDR2 SAAADI. V gave up 10 bases and J gave up 5 bases, with 4 bases separating them. This CDR3 has 9 residues. In nucleotides, the CDR3 is TGCGCCATGAGAGATACGCAGTATTTT. This codes for CAMRDTQYF.

This clonotype is categorized as medium-sized. The rearrangement uses TRBV20-1 and TRBJ2-7, with 7 bases that match TRBD1. The V gene end was trimmed by 6 bases and the J gene end by 7 bases; junction bases not matched to a gene: 3. CDR1 is DFQATT, CDR2 SNEGSKA, per germline (reference sequence). The CDR3 runs to 10 residues. CDR3 DNA sequence: TGCAGTGCCGGGACAGAGGAGCAGTACTTC. It codes for CSAGTEEQYF.

V gene TRBV27 combines with J gene TRBJ1-4, with 7 bases identical to TRBD1. J lost 8 bases, V lost 0 bases, and 12 bases had no gene match. The germline V gene encodes CDR1 MNHEY and CDR2 SMNVEV (reference sequence). The CDR3 loop spans 17 amino acids. The CDR3 nucleotides read TGTGCCAGCAGTTTATCTCCACCCGGGACAGCTTTCGAAAAACTGTTTTTT. This encodes CASSLSPPGTAFEKLFF. The whole variable domain, filled in from reference TRBV27 and TRBJ1-4, reads EAQVTQNPRYLITVTGKKLTVTCSQNMNHEYMSWYRQDPGLGLRQIYYSMNVEVTDKGDVPEGYKVSRKEKRNFPLILESPSPNQTSLYFCASSLSPPGTAFEKLFFGSGTQLSVL.

In this sample, this clonotype is medium-sized. The V call is TRBV6-6, the J call TRBJ1-1; the match to TRBD1 covers 8 bases. Per the germline V gene, CDR1 is MNHNY and CDR2 is SVGAGI (reference sequence). J lost 5 bases, V lost 5 bases, and 7 bases had no gene match. The CDR3 covers 14 residues. CDR3 nucleotide sequence: TGTGCCAGCAGTCCAGGGGGCGCGGAGACTGAAGCTTTCTTT. The encoded protein is CASSPGGAETEAFF.